This passage covers 9 T cell receptor beta chains from one sample sequenced in a study of blood T cell repertoires in COVID-19. Using immunoSEQ multiplex PCR, the repertoire was profiled, and TCRdb retains in-frame clones only, with some absent. The sample contains 350,000 or so clones, more than 70% of which appear only once. Sequenced input: peripheral blood. Source of these receptors: a woman aged 55 to 70 with COVID-19, enrolled during active disease.

CDR3 nucleotides: TGTGCCAGCAGGTATTATAGCAATCAGCCCCAGCATTTT. The encoded protein is CASRYYSNQPQHF. The chain recombines TRBV28 with TRBJ1-5, with D unclear. CDR1 and CDR2 from the germline V gene are MDHEN and SYDVKM. Between the trimmed V and J ends, which lost 6 bases and 0 bases, there was a span of 6 bases. The CDR3 runs 13 residues.

This sequence joins TRBV30 and TRBJ1-4; TRBD1 is a possible D gene (5 bases). Trimming took 4 bases from V and 5 from J, leaving 11 bases between them. The CDR3 is made up of 13 amino acids. From germline, CDR1 is GTSNPN and CDR2 SVGIG (reference sequence). The CDR3 sequence is CAWNGRVNEKLFF. CDR3 nucleotide sequence: TGTGCCTGGAATGGCAGGGTGAATGAAAAACTGTTTTTT.

The chain couples TRBV11-2 to TRBJ1-1; D uncertain. CDR1 is SGHAT, CDR2 FQNNGV, per germline. The CDR3 has 14 amino acids. V dropped 1 base and J dropped 3 bases, with 9 bases sitting between them. CDR3 coding DNA: TGTGCCAGCAGCTTAGGCCGCGGATACACTGAAGCTTTCTTT. Translated: CASSLGRGYTEAFF. Supplemented by reference TRBV11-2 and TRBJ1-1, the full variable domain reads EAGVAQSPRYKIIEKRQSVAFWCNPISGHATLYWYQQILGQGPKLLIQFQNNGVVDDSQLPKDRFSAERLKGVDSTLKIQPAKLEDSAVYLCASSLGRGYTEAFFGQGTRLTVV.

The chain couples TRBV4-1 to TRBJ1-6; 7 bases are shared with TRBD1. Germline lookup yields CDR1 MGHRA and CDR2 YSYEKL. This CDR3 has 17 amino acids. The V and J ends lost 4 bases and 6 bases, in that order; junction bases with no gene match: 12. This CDR3 reads CASSRLSTGSGNSPLHF. As DNA, the CDR3 is TGCGCCAGCAGCCGATTATCGACAGGGTCGGGTAATTCACCCCTCCACTTT.

The chain couples TRBV6-1 to TRBJ2-7, with 11 bases identical to TRBD1. From germline, CDR1 is MNHNS and CDR2 SASEGT. The V segment lost 2 bases and the J segment 3 bases; nucleotides outside the gene matches: 3. This CDR3 is 15 amino acids long. CDR3 sequence: CASSESGTGGYEQYF. DNA for the CDR3: TGTGCCAGCAGTGAATCCGGGACAGGGGGCTACGAGCAGTACTTC.

This clone has a handful of counts. The chain recombines TRBV19 with TRBJ1-1; unclear D gene. The CDR3 loop spans 13 amino acids. CDR1 is LNHDA and CDR2 is SQIVND in the germline V gene (reference sequence). V was clipped by 3 bases and J by 3 bases, with 8 bases between them. The CDR3 loop is CASSIPSYTEAFF. The CDR3 bases are TGTGCCAGTAGTATCCCCAGTTACACTGAAGCTTTCTTT.

In DNA, the CDR3 is TGTGCCAGCAGTGACCCATTCCCCCCCTATGGCTACACCTTC. Translation: CASSDPFPPYGYTF. The chain has TRBV2 and TRBJ1-2; D is ambiguous. V shed 3 bases and J shed 4 bases, with 12 bases lying between them. The length of the CDR3 is 14 residues. CDR1 and CDR2 (germline): SNHLY, FYNNEI.

This clone came up once. The genes are TRBV2 and TRBJ1-1, with 7 bases fitting TRBD1. V lost 5 bases to trimming and J lost 5 bases; unmatched junction nucleotides: 5. The CDR3 has 13 amino acids. Looked up from germline, CDR1 is SNHLY and CDR2 is FYNNEI. CDR3 loop: CASSPWTGTEAFF. The CDR3 DNA reads as TGTGCCAGCAGTCCCTGGACAGGAACTGAAGCTTTCTTT.

This rearrangement joins TRBV24-1 to TRBJ1-1; TRBD1 aligns across 7 bases. Germline loops: CDR1 KGHDR, CDR2 SFDVKD. V lost 3 bases to trimming and J lost 5 bases; unmatched junction nucleotides: 5. The CDR3 consists of 14 residues. The CDR3 sequence: CATSDTTGRTEAFF. CDR3 in DNA: TGTGCCACCAGTGATACGACAGGGAGGACTGAAGCTTTCTTT.